These 11 T cell receptor beta chains were sequenced from one sample in a study of T cells in Graves' hyperthyroidism and ophthalmopathy. Amplified regions were TCR beta CDR3 sequences from RNA transcripts. HTBI primers drove first-round RT-PCR of the TCR CDR3. TCRdb fed the multiplex PCR reads into MiXCR, producing one record per CDR3 protein. The table includes hundreds of thousands of distinct CDR3 sequences, approximately 15% detected once. The source material was blood. The source is a woman between 40 and 50 years old with Graves' ophthalmopathy.

This clonotype was seen many times. The rearrangement links TRBV10-3 to TRBJ1-1; possibly TRBD1 for D (5 bases). The V end lost 6 bases, the J end lost 4 bases, and 18 bases lay between the germline ends. The CDR3 consists of 15 residues. Germline values: CDR1 ENHRY, CDR2 SYGVKD. The CDR3 reads CAISIGTPLATEAFF. In nucleotides, the CDR3 is TGTGCCATCAGCATCGGGACCCCCTTAGCCACTGAAGCTTTCTTT.

This clonotype was recorded at least ten times. This CDR3 reads CASRGTNNQPQHF. DNA of the CDR3: TGTGCCAGTAGAGGGACCAACAATCAGCCCCAGCATTTT. The rearrangement joins TRBV19 to TRBJ1-5; D may be TRBD1 (5 bases). CDR3 length: 13 amino acids. V shed 6 bases and J shed 3 bases, with 9 bases lying between them. Germline-derived CDR1 and CDR2 are LNHDA and SQIVND (reference sequence).

This clonotype appeared many times. V usage is TRBV29-1 and J usage is TRBJ1-1, with D hard to call. Germline V CDR1 and CDR2: SQVTM, ANQGSEA. CDR3 size: 11 residues. The V end was cut by 6 bases, the J end by 8 bases, with 13 bases between. In DNA, the CDR3 is TGCAGCGTCCTTTTTGTAGCCGAAGCTTTCTTT. Residues: CSVLFVAEAFF. The full variable domain, completed using reference TRBV29-1 and TRBJ1-1, is SAVISQKPSRDICQRGTSLTIQCQVDSQVTMMFWYRQQPGQSLTLIATANQGSEATYESGFVIDKFPISRPNLTFSTLTVSNMSPEDSSIYLCSVLFVAEAFFGQGTRLTVV.

This chain connects TRBV12-3 or TRBV12-4 to TRBJ1-2, with D tentatively TRBD1 (5 bases). V was trimmed by 0 bases and J by 1 base, leaving 18 bases between them. This CDR3 is built from 18 residues. This CDR3 reads CASSLAPLPVTDNYGYTF. CDR3 DNA sequence: TGTGCCAGCAGTTTAGCCCCCCTTCCGGTGACAGATAACTATGGCTACACCTTC.

In this sample, this clonotype turned up many times. The gene calls are TRBV12-3 or TRBV12-4 and TRBJ2-7; TRBD1 or TRBD2 may be the D gene (5 bases each). Trimming took off 8 bases at V and 6 bases at J, with 14 bases between the two ends. This CDR3 contains 12 residues. For the CDR3, the DNA is TGTGCCAGCCGGTGGGGGACCACCGAGCAGTACTTC. Translated, it gives CASRWGTTEQYF.

The chain links TRBV10-3 to TRBJ2-7, with TRBD1 as a possible D gene (6 bases). V was shortened by 10 bases and J by 3 bases, with 16 bases between the two germline ends. Germline-derived CDR1 and CDR2 are ENHRY and SYGVKD. This CDR3 is 13 amino acids long. The CDR3 nucleotides read TGTGCCACACGGGACATCTCCTACTACGAGCAGTACTTC. It is translated as CATRDISYYEQYF.

Points on this clonotype: With a much larger clone just one base away, this may be a read error. The chain joins TRBV20-1 to TRBJ2-5, with unresolved D. The germline V gene has CDR1 DFQATT and CDR2 SNEGSKA (reference sequence). V lost 4 bases, J lost 5 bases, and 5 bases lay in between. This CDR3 comprises 10 residues. The CDR3 DNA is TGCAGTGCTATCCATGAGACCCAGTACTTC. Translation: CSAIHETQYF.

This clonotype showed up just a few times. This chain joins TRBV30 and TRBJ2-2; D not certain. V was shortened by 0 bases and J by 3 bases, with 2 bases between the two germline ends. Germline CDR1 reads GTSNPN; CDR2 reads SVGIG (reference sequence). The CDR3 consists of 12 residues. Written as DNA, the CDR3 is TGTGCCTGGAGTGTGTACACCGGGGAGCTGTTTTTT. Its protein is CAWSVYTGELFF.

This clonotype was detected ten times or more. This rearrangement joins TRBV7-9 to TRBJ1-2; 7 positions match TRBD1. The germline V gene has CDR1 SEHNR and CDR2 FQNEAQ (reference sequence). CDR3 size: 14 residues. V gave up 5 bases and J gave up 5 bases; unmatched junction bases: 8. The CDR3 is CASSAGQDGYGYTF. The CDR3 DNA reads TGTGCCAGCAGCGCCGGACAGGACGGGTATGGCTACACCTTC. Looking up the rest from reference TRBV7-9 and TRBJ1-2 gives the full variable domain: DTGVSQNPRHKITKRGQNVTFRCDPISEHNRLYWYRQTLGQGPEFLTYFQNEAQLEKSRLLSDRFSAERPKGSFSTLEIQRTEQGDSAMYLCASSAGQDGYGYTFGSGTRLTVV.

Remarks on this clonotype: A much larger clone differs from this one at a single base, so this may be a read error. The V call is TRBV6-2 or TRBV6-3, the J call TRBJ1-5, with D maybe TRBD1 (6 bases). V lost 6 bases and J 0 bases, leaving 12 bases between the germline ends. The germline V gene has CDR1 MNHEY and CDR2 SVGEGT. The CDR3 consists of 15 residues. CDR3 in amino acids: CASRGAGLSNQPQHF. CDR3 in DNA: TGTGCCAGCAGGGGGGCAGGTCTTAGCAATCAGCCCCAGCATTTT.

In its sample, this clonotype was seen many times. The chain combines TRBV29-1 with TRBJ2-7; D unresolved. The CDR3 loop spans 12 amino acids. Trimming shortened V by 1 base and J by 3 bases, and 7 bases separated the two germline ends. CDR1 and CDR2 from the germline V gene are SQVTM and ANQGSEA. The CDR3 sequence: CSVEVPNYEQYF. In DNA form, the CDR3 reads TGCAGCGTTGAAGTGCCCAACTACGAGCAGTACTTC.